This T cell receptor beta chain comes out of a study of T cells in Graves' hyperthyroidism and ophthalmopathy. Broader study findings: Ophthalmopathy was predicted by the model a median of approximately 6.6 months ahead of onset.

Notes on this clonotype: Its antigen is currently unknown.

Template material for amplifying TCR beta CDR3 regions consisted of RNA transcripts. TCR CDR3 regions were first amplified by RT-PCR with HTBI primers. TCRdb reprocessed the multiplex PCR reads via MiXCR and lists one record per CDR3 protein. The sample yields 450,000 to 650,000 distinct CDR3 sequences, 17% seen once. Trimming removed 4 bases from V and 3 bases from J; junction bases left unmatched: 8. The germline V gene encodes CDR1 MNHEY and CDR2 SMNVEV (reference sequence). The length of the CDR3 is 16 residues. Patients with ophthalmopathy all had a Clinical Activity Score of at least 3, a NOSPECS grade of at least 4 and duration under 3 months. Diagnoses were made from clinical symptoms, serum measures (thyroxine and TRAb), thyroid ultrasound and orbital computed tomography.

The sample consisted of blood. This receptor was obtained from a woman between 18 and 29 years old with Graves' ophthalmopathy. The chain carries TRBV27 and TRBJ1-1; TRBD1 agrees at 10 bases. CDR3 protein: CASSSATGGTDTEAFF. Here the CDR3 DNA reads TGTGCCAGCAGTTCCGCGACAGGGGGCACGGACACTGAAGCTTTCTTT.